One sample yielded the 5 T cell receptor beta chains listed below, sequenced in a study of shared clonotypes between healthy human individuals. Here immunoSEQ multiplex PCR was the method, and the copy in TCRdb shows in-frame clones only, minus some. The sample yields a few million clones, 85% to 95% seen once. Sample: naive CD4+ T cells from PBMCs. Indicated subset: CD45RA+ positively selected. The origin of the receptors is a man aged 18 to 35 in good health. Some clones in this sample may be carry-over from other donors' samples.

The J gene is TRBJ2-2, the V gene TRBV10-1, with 11 bases identical to TRBD2. From germline, CDR1 is WNHNN and CDR2 SYGVQD (reference sequence). This CDR3 is built from 17 residues. The V segment lost 2 bases and the J segment 3 bases; nucleotides outside the gene matches: 5. This CDR3 is CASSEHSGRVDTGELFF. As DNA, the CDR3 is TGCGCCAGCAGTGAGCATAGCGGGAGGGTAGACACCGGGGAGCTGTTTTTT.

Concerning this clone: Other DNA sequences within the sample encode an identical CDR3. The V call is TRBV19, the J call TRBJ2-5; no clear D. This CDR3 comprises 12 residues. Between the trimmed V and J ends, which lost 3 bases and 4 bases, there was a span of 6 bases. The germline CDR1 and CDR2 sequences are LNHDA and SQIVND (reference sequence). The CDR3 sequence: CASSINGETQYF. The CDR3 nucleotides read TGTGCCAGTAGTATTAACGGAGAGACCCAGTACTTC. The full variable domain, rest sourced from reference TRBV19 and TRBJ2-5, is DGGITQSPKYLFRKEGQNVTLSCEQNLNHDAMYWYRQDPGQGLRLIYYSQIVNDFQKGDIAEGYSVSREKKESFPLTVTSAQKNPTAFYLCASSINGETQYFGPGTRLLVL.

As for this clone: The same CDR3 arises from other DNA sequences in this sample as well. The chain recombines TRBV5-8 with TRBJ1-5; perhaps TRBD1 as D (6 bases). The CDR3 has 14 amino acids. Germline V gene sequence: CDR1 SGHTS, CDR2 YDEGEE. Trimming removed 0 bases from V and 2 bases from J, with 6 bases in between. CDR3 bases: TGTGCCAGCAGCTTGGACAGGGGCAATCAGCCCCAGCATTTT. This codes for CASSLDRGNQPQHF.

In this sample, this clone turned up once. As DNA, the CDR3 is TGTGCCAGCAGTTCCCAGAGGGGGCCCGGGGAGCTGTTTTTT. It is translated as CASSSQRGPGELFF. This rearrangement joins TRBV28 to TRBJ2-2; TRBD1 agrees at 7 bases. Germline assignment: CDR1 MDHEN and CDR2 SYDVKM. The CDR3 consists of 14 residues. V shed 4 bases, J shed 6 bases, and the junction held 5 bases outside the gene matches.

The CDR3 is CASSRDSGTGLSADTQYF. The CDR3 DNA is TGTGCCAGCAGCCGCGATTCCGGGACAGGGTTATCGGCAGATACGCAGTATTTT. The chain recombines TRBV27 with TRBJ2-3, with 9 nucleotides matching TRBD1. V was clipped by 6 bases and J by 4 bases; unmatched bases: 17. The CDR3 sequence is 18 residues long. Looked up from germline, CDR1 is MNHEY and CDR2 is SMNVEV (reference sequence).